This T cell receptor beta chain was retrieved from a study of blood T cell repertoires in COVID-19. The overall study: From T cells, B-cell-depleted T cells, or PBMCs came the material, which was cDNA or gDNA.

CDR1 and CDR2 (germline): SGDLS, YYNGEE. With 2 bases clipped from V and 6 bases from J, the junction kept 8 bases outside the gene matches. This CDR3 is 15 amino acids long. The table came from immunoSEQ multiplex PCR; TCRdb's copy has only in-frame clones and leaves some out. The table shows around 50,000 clones, with roughly 88% occurring only once. The chain uses TRBV9 and TRBJ1-5, with 7 bases fitting TRBD1. The sequenced sample was peripheral blood. The TCR sequence derives from a woman older than 75 with acute or convalescent COVID-19. The CDR3 reads CASSVGQGEGQPQHF. CDR3 coding DNA: TGTGCCAGCAGCGTGGGGCAGGGGGAAGGTCAGCCCCAGCATTTT.